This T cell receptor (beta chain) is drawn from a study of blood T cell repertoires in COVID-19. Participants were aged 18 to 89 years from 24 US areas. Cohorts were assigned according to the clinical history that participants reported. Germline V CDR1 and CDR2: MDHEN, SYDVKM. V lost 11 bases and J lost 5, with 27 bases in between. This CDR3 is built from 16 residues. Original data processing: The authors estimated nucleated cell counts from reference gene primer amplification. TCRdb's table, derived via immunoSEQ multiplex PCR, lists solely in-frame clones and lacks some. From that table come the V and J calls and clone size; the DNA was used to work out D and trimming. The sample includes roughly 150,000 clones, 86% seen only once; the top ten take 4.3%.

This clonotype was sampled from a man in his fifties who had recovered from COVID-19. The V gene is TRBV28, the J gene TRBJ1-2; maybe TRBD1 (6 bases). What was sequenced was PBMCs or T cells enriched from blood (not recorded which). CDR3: CAVPGGRIPWAYGYTF. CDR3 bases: TGTGCCGTCCCGGGGGGCCGGATTCCATGGGCGTATGGCTACACCTTC.